This section outlines one T cell receptor (beta chain) sequence together with its context. Antigen: not known. This sample was included in a study of blood T cells in healthy people across ages. Study-wide results and limits: Possibly, changes in expanded clonotypes were confounded because donor CMV status was unknown. Older age coincided with a roughly linear decline in TCR beta diversity per million T cells.

Alongside a J-beta primer mix, a sample-barcoded 5' primer served in a second PCR lasting roughly 7 to 12 cycles. From the 5' RACE reads, TCRdb called clonotypes with MiXCR, one entry per CDR3 protein. The sample includes hundreds of thousands of distinct CDR3 sequences, under 55% of them seen just once. The V segment lost 6 bases and the J segment 4 bases; nucleotides outside the gene matches: 12. CDR3 size: 17 residues. The V gene's germline CDR1 is SEHNR and CDR2 FQNEAQ (reference sequence). The sequence derives from a man aged 55 to 69 in good health. The sequenced material came from blood. The chain is built from TRBV7-9 and TRBJ2-2; 9 bases map to TRBD2. Here the CDR3 DNA reads TGTGCCAGCAGTGTCGGCACTAGCGGGTCCCTCACCGGGGAGCTGTTTTTT. Its translation: CASSVGTSGSLTGELFF.